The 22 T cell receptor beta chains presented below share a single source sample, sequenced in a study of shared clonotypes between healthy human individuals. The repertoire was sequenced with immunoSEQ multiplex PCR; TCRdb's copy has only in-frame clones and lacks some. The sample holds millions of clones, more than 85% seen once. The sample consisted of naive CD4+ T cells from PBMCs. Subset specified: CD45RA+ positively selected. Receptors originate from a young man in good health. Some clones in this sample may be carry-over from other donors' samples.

The CDR3 DNA reads as TGTGCCATCCAACAGGGTGGAACCGGGGAGCTGTTTTTT. It encodes CAIQQGGTGELFF. The J gene is TRBJ2-2, the V gene TRBV10-3; a possible D gene is TRBD1 (6 bases). Germline V gene sequence: CDR1 ENHRY, CDR2 SYGVKD. This CDR3 has 13 amino acids. V was pared by 8 bases and J by 5 bases, with 12 bases between.

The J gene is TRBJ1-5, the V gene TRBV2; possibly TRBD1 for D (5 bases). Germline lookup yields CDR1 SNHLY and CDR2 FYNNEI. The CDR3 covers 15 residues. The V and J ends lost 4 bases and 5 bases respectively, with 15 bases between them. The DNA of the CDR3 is TGTGCCAGCAGTGGGGACTTCCCCTCGTATCAGCCCCAGCATTTT. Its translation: CASSGDFPSYQPQHF.

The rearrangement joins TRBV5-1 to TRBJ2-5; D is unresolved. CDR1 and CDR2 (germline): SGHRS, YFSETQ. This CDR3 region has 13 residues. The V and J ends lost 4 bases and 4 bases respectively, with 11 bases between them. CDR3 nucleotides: TGCGCCAGCAGCCCGTGGCCCGGAGAGACCCAGTACTTC. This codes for CASSPWPGETQYF.

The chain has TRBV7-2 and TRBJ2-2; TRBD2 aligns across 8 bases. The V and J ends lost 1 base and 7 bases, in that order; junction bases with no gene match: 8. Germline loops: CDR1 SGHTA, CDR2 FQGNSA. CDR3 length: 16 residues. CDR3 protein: CASSLVPAGVDGELFF. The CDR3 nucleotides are TGTGCCAGCAGCTTAGTCCCAGCGGGAGTAGACGGGGAGCTGTTTTTT.

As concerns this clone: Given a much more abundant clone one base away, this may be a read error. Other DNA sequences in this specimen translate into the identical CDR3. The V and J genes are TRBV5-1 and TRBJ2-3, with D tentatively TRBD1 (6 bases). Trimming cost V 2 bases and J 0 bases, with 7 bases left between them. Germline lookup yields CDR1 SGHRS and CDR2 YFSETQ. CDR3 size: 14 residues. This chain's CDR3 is CASSFGQSTDTQYF. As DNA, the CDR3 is TGCGCCAGCAGCTTTGGACAGAGCACAGATACGCAGTATTTT.

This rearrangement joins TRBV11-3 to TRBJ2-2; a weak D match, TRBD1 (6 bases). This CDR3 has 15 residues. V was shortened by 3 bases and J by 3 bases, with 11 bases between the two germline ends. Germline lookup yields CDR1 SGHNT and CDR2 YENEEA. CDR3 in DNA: TGTGCCAGCAGCTTCCGACAGGTCGACACCGGGGAGCTGTTTTTT. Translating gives CASSFRQVDTGELFF.

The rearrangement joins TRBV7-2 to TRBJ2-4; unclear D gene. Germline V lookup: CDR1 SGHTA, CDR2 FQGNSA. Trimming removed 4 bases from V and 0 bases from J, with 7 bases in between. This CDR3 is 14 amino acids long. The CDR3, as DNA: TGTGCCAGCAGCTCCCCTATAGCCAAAAACATTCAGTACTTC. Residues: CASSSPIAKNIQYF.

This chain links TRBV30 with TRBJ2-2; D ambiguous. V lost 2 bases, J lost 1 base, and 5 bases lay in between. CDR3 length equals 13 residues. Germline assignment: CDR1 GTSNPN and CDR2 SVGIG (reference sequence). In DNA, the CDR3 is TGTGCCTGGAGTCCCCAGAACACCGGGGAGCTGTTTTTT. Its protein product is CAWSPQNTGELFF.

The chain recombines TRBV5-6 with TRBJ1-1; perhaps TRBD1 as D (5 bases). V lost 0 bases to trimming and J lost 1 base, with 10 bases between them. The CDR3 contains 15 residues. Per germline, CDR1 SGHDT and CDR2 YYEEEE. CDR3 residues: CASSLGGRWNTEAFF. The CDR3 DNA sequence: TGTGCCAGCAGCTTGGGGGGCAGGTGGAACACTGAAGCTTTCTTT.

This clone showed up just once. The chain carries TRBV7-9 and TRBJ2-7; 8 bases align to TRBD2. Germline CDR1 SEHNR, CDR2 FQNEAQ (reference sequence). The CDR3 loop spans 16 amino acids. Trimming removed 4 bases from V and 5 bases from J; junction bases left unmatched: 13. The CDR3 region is CASSSGPGLAAHEQYF. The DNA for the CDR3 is TGTGCCAGCAGCTCAGGGCCCGGACTAGCAGCCCACGAGCAGTACTTC.

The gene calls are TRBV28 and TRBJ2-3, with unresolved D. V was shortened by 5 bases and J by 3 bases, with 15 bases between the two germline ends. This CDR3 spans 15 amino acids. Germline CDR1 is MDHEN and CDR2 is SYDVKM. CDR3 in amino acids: CASSTLRIGTDTQYF. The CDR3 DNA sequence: TGTGCCAGCAGTACCCTCAGGATAGGGACAGATACGCAGTATTTT. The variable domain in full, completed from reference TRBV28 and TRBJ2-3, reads DVKVTQSSRYLVKRTGEKVFLECVQDMDHENMFWYRQDPGLGLRLIYFSYDVKMKEKGDIPEGYSVSREKKERFSLILESASTNQTSMYLCASSTLRIGTDTQYFGPGTRLTVL.

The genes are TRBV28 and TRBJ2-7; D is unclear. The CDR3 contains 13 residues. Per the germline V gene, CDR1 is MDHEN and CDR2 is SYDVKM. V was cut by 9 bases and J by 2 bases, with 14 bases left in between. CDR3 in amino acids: CASCEGLAYEQYF. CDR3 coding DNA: TGTGCCAGTTGCGAAGGGTTAGCCTACGAGCAGTACTTC.

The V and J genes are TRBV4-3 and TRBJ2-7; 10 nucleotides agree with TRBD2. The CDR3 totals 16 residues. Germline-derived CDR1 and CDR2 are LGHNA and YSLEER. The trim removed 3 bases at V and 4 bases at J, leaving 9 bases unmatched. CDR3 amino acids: CASSQGLAGGYYEQYF. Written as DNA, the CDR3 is TGCGCCAGCAGCCAGGGGTTAGCGGGAGGTTATTACGAGCAGTACTTC.

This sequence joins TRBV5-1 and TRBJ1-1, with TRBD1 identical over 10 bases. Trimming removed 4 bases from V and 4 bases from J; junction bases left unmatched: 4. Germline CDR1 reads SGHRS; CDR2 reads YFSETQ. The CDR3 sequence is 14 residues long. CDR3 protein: CASSHGDRGTEAFF. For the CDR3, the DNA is TGCGCCAGCAGCCACGGGGACAGGGGCACTGAAGCTTTCTTT. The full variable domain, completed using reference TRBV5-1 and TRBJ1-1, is KAGVTQTPRYLIKTRGQQVTLSCSPISGHRSVSWYQQTPGQGLQFLFEYFSETQRNKGNFPGRFSGRQFSNSRSEMNVSTLELGDSALYLCASSHGDRGTEAFFGQGTRLTVV.

CDR3 coding DNA: TGTGCCAGCAGATCCCAGGTGGGGGGCTCTGGAAACACCATATATTTT. It codes for CASRSQVGGSGNTIYF. The chain is built from TRBV6-6 and TRBJ1-3, with D possibly matching TRBD1 (5 bases). CDR3 length equals 16 residues. Germline CDR1 MNHNY, CDR2 SVGAGI (reference sequence). V lost 6 bases and J lost 0, with 15 bases in between.

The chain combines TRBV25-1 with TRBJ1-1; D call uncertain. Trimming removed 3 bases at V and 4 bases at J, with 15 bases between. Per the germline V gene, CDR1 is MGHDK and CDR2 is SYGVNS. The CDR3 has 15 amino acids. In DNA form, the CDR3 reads TGTGCCAGCAGTGACCCCGCAGCACCGAGCACTGAAGCTTTCTTT. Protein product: CASSDPAAPSTEAFF.

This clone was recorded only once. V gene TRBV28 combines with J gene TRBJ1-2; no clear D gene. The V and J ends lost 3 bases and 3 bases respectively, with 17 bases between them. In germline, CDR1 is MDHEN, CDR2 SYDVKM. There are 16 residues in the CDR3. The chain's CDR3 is CASSFPSRGRDYGYTF. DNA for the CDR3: TGTGCCAGCAGTTTCCCTTCTAGAGGGCGGGACTATGGCTACACCTTC.

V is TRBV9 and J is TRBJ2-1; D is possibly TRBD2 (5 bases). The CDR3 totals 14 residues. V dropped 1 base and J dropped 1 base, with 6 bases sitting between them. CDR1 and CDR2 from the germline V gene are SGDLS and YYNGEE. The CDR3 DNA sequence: TGTGCCAGCAGCGTACCGGGGTCCTACAATGAGCAGTTCTTC. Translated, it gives CASSVPGSYNEQFF.

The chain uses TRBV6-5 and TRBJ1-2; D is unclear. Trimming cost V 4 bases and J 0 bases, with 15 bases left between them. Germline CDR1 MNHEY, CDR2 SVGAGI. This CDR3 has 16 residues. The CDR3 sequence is CASSSDATTPNYGYTF. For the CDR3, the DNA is TGTGCCAGCAGTTCGGACGCGACTACACCTAACTATGGCTACACCTTC.

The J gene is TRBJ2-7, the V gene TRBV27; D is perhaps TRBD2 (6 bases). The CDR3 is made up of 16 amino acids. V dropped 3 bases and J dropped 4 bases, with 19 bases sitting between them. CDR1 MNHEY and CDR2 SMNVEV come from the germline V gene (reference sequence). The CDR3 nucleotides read TGTGCCAGCAGTTTCACCGGGACTGGGGGTAGGTACGAGCAGTACTTC. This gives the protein CASSFTGTGGRYEQYF.

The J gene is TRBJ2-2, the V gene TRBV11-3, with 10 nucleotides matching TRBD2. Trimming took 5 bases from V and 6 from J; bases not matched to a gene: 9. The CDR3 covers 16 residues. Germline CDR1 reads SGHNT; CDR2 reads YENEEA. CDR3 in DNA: TGTGCCAGCAGCCCCGGGACTAGCGTTTACGCCGGGGAGCTGTTTTTT. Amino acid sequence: CASSPGTSVYAGELFF.

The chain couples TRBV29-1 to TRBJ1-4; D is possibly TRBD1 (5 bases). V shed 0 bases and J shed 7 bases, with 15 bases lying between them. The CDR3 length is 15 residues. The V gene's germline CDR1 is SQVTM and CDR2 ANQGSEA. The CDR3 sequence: CSVEENVSRGEKLFF. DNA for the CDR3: TGCAGCGTTGAAGAGAACGTCTCAAGGGGTGAAAAACTGTTTTTT. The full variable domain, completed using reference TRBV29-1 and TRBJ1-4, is SAVISQKPSRDICQRGTSLTIQCQVDSQVTMMFWYRQQPGQSLTLIATANQGSEATYESGFVIDKFPISRPNLTFSTLTVSNMSPEDSSIYLCSVEENVSRGEKLFFGSGTQLSVL.